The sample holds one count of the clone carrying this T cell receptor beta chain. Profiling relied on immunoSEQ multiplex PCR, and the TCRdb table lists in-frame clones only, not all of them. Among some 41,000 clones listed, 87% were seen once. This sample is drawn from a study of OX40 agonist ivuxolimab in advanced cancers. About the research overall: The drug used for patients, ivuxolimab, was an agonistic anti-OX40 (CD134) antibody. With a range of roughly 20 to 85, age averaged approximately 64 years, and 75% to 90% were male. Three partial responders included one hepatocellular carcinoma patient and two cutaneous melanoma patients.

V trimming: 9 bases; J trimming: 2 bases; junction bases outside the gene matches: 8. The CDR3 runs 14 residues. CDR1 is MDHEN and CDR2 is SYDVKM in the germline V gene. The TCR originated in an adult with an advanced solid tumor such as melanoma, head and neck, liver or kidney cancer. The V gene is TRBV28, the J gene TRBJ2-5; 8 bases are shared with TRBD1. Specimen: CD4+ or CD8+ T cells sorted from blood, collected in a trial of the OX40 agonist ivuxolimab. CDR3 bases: TGTGCCAGTGGGCAACAGGGGGGACAAGAGACCCAGTACTTC. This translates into CASGQQGGQETQYF.